One and the same sample provided the 30 T cell receptor beta chains below, sequenced in a study of tumor and adjacent non-tumor tissue in lung cancer. The library came from three nested PCR rounds adapted from ARM-PCR protocols. TCRdb independently ran MiXCR on the multiplex PCR reads; one entry per CDR3 protein. Of 70,000 to 90,000 distinct CDR3 sequences in the sample, about four fifths were seen once. The template was RNA from unsorted bulk tissue. Distant lung tissue was collected more than 3 cm away from the tumor edge. Sequenced: distant non-tumor lung tissue. The receptors here all came from a man aged 60-69 years with non-small cell lung cancer.

With regard to this clonotype: The junction does not match germline at one end; this may be a read error. The CDR3 bases are TGTACCAGCAGTCAAGGACTAGCGGGAGGTACAGATACACAGTATTTT. Residues: CTSSQGLAGGTDTQYF. The J gene is TRBJ2-3, the V gene TRBV4-2; 14 bases align to TRBD2. Germline CDR1 is LGHNA and CDR2 is YNFKEQ. The CDR3 is 16 residues long.

Remarks on this clonotype: This may come from a read error, since a much larger clone is one base off. J is TRBJ1-4 and V is TRBV6-5, with a weak D call TRBD1 (6 bases). Germline loops: CDR1 MNHEY, CDR2 SVGAGI. The CDR3 consists of 15 residues. The CDR3 DNA follows: TGTGCCAGCAGTCCCGGAGACAGGTCCCCCGAAAAACTGTCTTTT. It translates to CASSPGDRSPEKLSF.

On this clonotype: A read error may account for a junction end that differs from germline. The V and J genes are TRBV11-3 and TRBJ2-3; D is possibly TRBD2 (5 bases). CDR1 and CDR2 (germline): SGHNT, YENEEA. The CDR3 covers 16 residues. The CDR3, as DNA: TGTGACAGCAGCCCACGCACGTCGAGGGTCACAGATACTCAGTATTTT. Protein product: CDSSPRTSRVTDTQYF.

To note about this clonotype: Compared with germline, one end of the junction differs, possibly owing to a read error. V is TRBV11-1 and J is TRBJ2-1; either TRBD1 or TRBD2 may supply D (5 bases each). CDR1 SGHAT and CDR2 FQDESV come from the germline V gene (reference sequence). This CDR3 is 15 amino acids long. The DNA for the CDR3 is TGTGCCAGAAGCTCCCCTAGCTGGGGGATGAATGAGCAGTTCTTC. As protein: CARSSPSWGMNEQFF.

This clonotype was seen a few times. A junction end diverges from the germline sequence, so it may reflect a read error. The chain links TRBV11-2 to TRBJ2-5, with 7 nucleotides matching TRBD1. Looked up from germline, CDR1 is SGHAT and CDR2 is FQNNGV. The CDR3 runs 13 residues. The CDR3 protein is CANNSTGEETQCF. The CDR3 nucleotides read TGTGCCAACAACTCTACAGGGGAAGAGACTCAGTGCTTC.

Concerning this clonotype itself: One junction end disagrees with the germline gene, perhaps due to a read error. V usage is TRBV11-2 and J usage is TRBJ2-5, with D perhaps being TRBD1 or TRBD2 (6 bases each). Germline CDR1 reads SGHAT; CDR2 reads FQNNGV. This CDR3 region has 15 residues. CDR3 residues: CSSSLNRGQQETQYF. CDR3 in DNA: TGCTCCAGCAGCTTGAACCGGGGGCAACAAGAGACCCAGTACTTC.

Regarding this clonotype: The junction and the germline gene differ at one end; a read error may be behind it. CDR3 nucleotide sequence: TGCAGTGCTAGATTGGCATCTGTAAAGGGCGAGCGGTACTTC. This encodes CSARLASVKGERYF. This chain links TRBV20-1 with TRBJ2-7; no firm D call. Looked up from germline, CDR1 is DFQATT and CDR2 is SNEGSKA (reference sequence). This CDR3 is 14 amino acids long.

Remarks on this clonotype: A much larger clone lies a single base off, so this may be a read error. J is TRBJ1-1 and V is TRBV30, with D unresolved. The length of the CDR3 is 13 residues. Germline lookup yields CDR1 GTSNPN and CDR2 SVGIG (reference sequence). The CDR3 reads CVWSFTENTEAFF. Here the CDR3 DNA reads TGTGTCTGGAGTTTCACAGAGAACACTGAAGCTTTCTTT.

This clonotype showed up just once. One base away lies a much larger clone, so this may be a sequencing read error. V is TRBV6-4 and J is TRBJ2-3, with D tentatively TRBD2 (7 bases). The CDR3 extends over 14 amino acids. Germline V CDR1 and CDR2: MRHNA, SNTAGT. V dropped 4 bases and J dropped 4 bases, with 12 bases sitting between them. DNA of the CDR3: TGTGCCAGCAGTGGCTCGGGGGGCGCAGATACGCAGTATTTT. Translated: CASSGSGGADTQYF.

Points on this clonotype: A much more abundant neighbour one base away suggests this may be a read error. V gene TRBV12-3 or TRBV12-4 combines with J gene TRBJ1-3; tentatively, D is TRBD1 (6 bases). V shed 8 bases and J shed 4 bases, with 21 bases lying between them. This CDR3 is 16 amino acids long. The CDR3 sequence is CASSLPRTVGGNTIYF. DNA of the CDR3: TGTGCCAGCTCCCTCCCTCGGACAGTGGGCGGAAACACCATATATTTT.

With respect to this clonotype: Its ends do not fully match the called genes, so a read error is possible. This chain links TRBV29-1 with TRBJ1-1, with no clear D. The CDR3 covers 13 residues. Germline CDR1 SQVTM, CDR2 ANQGSEA. CDR3 protein: CSVVLGPDTEAFF. In DNA form, the CDR3 reads TGCAGTGTTGTATTAGGGCCGGACACTGAAGCTTTCTTT.

Notes on this clonotype: The CDR3 ends on some other residue instead of the conserved phenylalanine or tryptophan, so this is likely a read error. V and J are TRBV5-1 and TRBJ2-5; D gene ambiguous. Germline CDR1 and CDR2: SGHRS and YFSETQ. The CDR3 loop spans 13 amino acids. V lost 1 base and J 10 bases, leaving 14 bases between the germline ends. The CDR3 DNA reads TGCGCCAGCAGCTTGAGACAACCTGTAGGCCAGTACTTG. Its translation is CASSLRQPVGQYL.

This clonotype was observed many times. The chain links TRBV4-1 to TRBJ2-7; maybe TRBD2 (5 bases). The germline gives CDR1 MGHRA, CDR2 YSYEKL. This CDR3 spans 12 amino acids. V lost 7 bases and J lost 3, with 10 bases in between. The CDR3, as DNA: TGCGCCAGCAATAAGCGGAGCTACGAGCAGTACTTC. Translation: CASNKRSYEQYF.

This clonotype was counted at least ten times. The rearrangement links TRBV7-9 to TRBJ1-2; unclear D gene. This CDR3 is 14 amino acids long. The V end was cut by 4 bases, the J end by 1 base, with 10 bases between. Germline CDR1 SEHNR, CDR2 FQNEAQ (reference sequence). The CDR3 DNA follows: TGTGCCAGCAGCTACGACTCCATTAACTATGGCTACACCTTC. Translation: CASSYDSINYGYTF.

Remarks on this clonotype: A read error may produce the germline difference seen at one junction end. The rearrangement uses TRBV20-1 and TRBJ2-1, with 9 bases fitting TRBD1. There are 14 residues in the CDR3. Germline lookup yields CDR1 DFQATT and CDR2 SNEGSKA (reference sequence). The CDR3 coding sequence is TGCAATGCTAGAGTTCGAGGGGGACAGGGTGAGCACTTCTTC. It translates to CNARVRGGQGEHFF.

A word on this clonotype: A junction end diverges from the germline sequence, so it may reflect a read error. V and J are TRBV6-5 and TRBJ2-2, with a weak D call TRBD2 (5 bases). The CDR3 runs 14 residues. In germline, CDR1 is MNHEY, CDR2 SVGAGI. The CDR3 here is CASSYVAATGKLFF. DNA of the CDR3: TGTGCCAGCAGTTACGTTGCAGCCACCGGGAAGCTGTTTTTT.

Turning to this clonotype: This CDR3 fails to terminate in the conserved phenylalanine or tryptophan, so it likely reflects a read error. The V gene is TRBV20-1, the J gene TRBJ2-3; a possible D gene is TRBD2 (7 bases). Germline-derived CDR1 and CDR2 are DFQATT and SNEGSKA (reference sequence). CDR3 length: 17 amino acids. Trimming removed 5 bases at V and 5 bases at J, with 26 bases between. Here the CDR3 reads CSAPTAGAMDRIDTQYS. The DNA for the CDR3 is TGCAGTGCTCCCACGGCGGGGGCCATGGACCGCATAGATACGCAGTATTCT.

This clonotype occurred many times. The V call is TRBV20-1, the J call TRBJ1-2; D is possibly TRBD1 (5 bases). The length of the CDR3 is 15 residues. The V gene's germline CDR1 is DFQATT and CDR2 SNEGSKA (reference sequence). The ends were cut back, 3 bases at V and 8 bases at J, with 22 bases in the middle. The CDR3 spells CSASLFRDPRHGYTF. DNA for the CDR3: TGCAGTGCTAGTCTCTTCCGGGACCCCCGCCACGGCTACACCTTC.

Remarks on this clonotype: A much bigger clone sits one base away, suggesting this may be a read error. The CDR3 DNA reads as TGCAATGCCATTCGGTTCGGAGGGGGTAGCGGGAGCTCCTACAATGAGCAGTTCTTC. It yields the protein CNAIRFGGGSGSSYNEQFF. The chain uses TRBV20-1 and TRBJ2-1, with 9 bases aligning to TRBD2. Germline CDR1 DFQATT, CDR2 SNEGSKA (reference sequence). The CDR3 consists of 19 residues.

V is TRBV6-2 or TRBV6-3 and J is TRBJ2-1, with 8 nucleotides matching TRBD2. This CDR3 comprises 14 residues. Germline V lookup: CDR1 MNHEY, CDR2 SVGEGT. With 0 bases clipped from V and 8 bases from J, the junction kept 3 bases outside the gene matches. CDR3 sequence (DNA): TGTGCCAGCAGTTACTCCTTGCGGGAGGATGAGCAGTTCTTC. Protein sequence: CASSYSLREDEQFF.

This sequence joins TRBV28 and TRBJ1-5; D not resolved. This CDR3 has 17 residues. Germline-derived CDR1 and CDR2 are MDHEN and SYDVKM. V lost 4 bases to trimming and J lost 6 bases, with 22 bases between them. CDR3 loop: CASSSFYTGRWGQPQHF. In DNA form, the CDR3 reads TGTGCCAGCAGTTCATTTTACACGGGGAGATGGGGTCAGCCCCAGCATTTT.

As to this clonotype: Since a much larger clone is just one base distant, this may be a read error. CDR3 loop: CASSPLGTSWLYNEQFF. The CDR3 nucleotides are TGCGCCAGCAGCCCATTAGGGACTAGCTGGCTCTACAATGAGCAGTTCTTC. The chain has TRBV4-1 and TRBJ2-1; 9 bases align to TRBD2. V was clipped by 4 bases and J by 3 bases; unmatched bases: 10. The CDR3 runs to 17 residues. Germline CDR1 reads MGHRA; CDR2 reads YSYEKL.

As concerns this clonotype: One junction end disagrees with the germline gene, perhaps due to a read error. V usage is TRBV6-5 and J usage is TRBJ1-1; TRBD1 agrees at 7 bases. This CDR3 comprises 15 residues. CDR1 MNHEY and CDR2 SVGAGI come from the germline V gene. The CDR3 region is CTSSLTGYSNTEAFF. Here the CDR3 DNA reads TGTACCAGCAGTCTGACAGGGTATTCGAACACTGAAGCTTTCTTT.

As to this clonotype: An end of the junction does not agree with germline; a read error may underlie this. The rearrangement links TRBV29-1 to TRBJ2-7; a possible D gene is TRBD1 (6 bases). The CDR3 runs 13 residues. Germline V gene data show CDR1 as SQVTM and CDR2 as ANQGSEA. This CDR3 reads CSVEGQAQYEQYF. DNA of the CDR3: TGCAGCGTTGAAGGACAGGCACAGTACGAACAGTACTTC.

This chain joins TRBV18 and TRBJ2-3; TRBD2 agrees at 7 bases. Germline V gene sequence: CDR1 KGHSH, CDR2 LQKENI. The V segment lost 8 bases and the J segment 2 bases; nucleotides outside the gene matches: 13. CDR3 length: 16 amino acids. The CDR3 DNA reads as TGTGCCAGCGGGAGGGATTGCGGGAGCGCCACAGATACGCAGTATTTT. This sequence encodes CASGRDCGSATDTQYF.

As regards this clonotype: This is likely a read error, given that the CDR3 carries no conserved phenylalanine or tryptophan at its end. This chain joins TRBV4-2 and TRBJ1-1; possible D gene TRBD1, 6 bases. The germline V gene has CDR1 LGHNA and CDR2 YNFKEQ. The CDR3 loop spans 16 amino acids. The CDR3 sequence is CASSQVGQLENTEAFL. The CDR3 DNA sequence: TGTGCCAGCAGCCAGGTCGGACAGCTTGAGAACACTGAGGCTTTCTTG.

As for this clonotype: One end of the junction is discordant with germline, which a read error may explain. The genes are TRBV12-3 or TRBV12-4 and TRBJ1-5, with unresolved D. This CDR3 is built from 16 residues. Written as DNA, the CDR3 is TGTGCCAGAAGTTCGCGGGCTGCGAATAGCAATCAGCCCCAGCATTTT. The encoded protein is CARSSRAANSNQPQHF.

Ten or more counts support this clonotype. The chain employs TRBV6-5 and TRBJ2-2; 8 bases are shared with TRBD2. This CDR3 region has 15 residues. CDR1 and CDR2 from the germline V gene are MNHEY and SVGAGI. V lost 7 bases, J lost 4 bases, and 8 bases stayed unmatched. The CDR3 loop is CASKKIGRVTGELFF. For the CDR3, the DNA is TGTGCCAGCAAGAAAATCGGGAGGGTCACCGGGGAGCTGTTTTTT.

This chain connects TRBV5-4 to TRBJ2-3, with TRBD2 identical over 10 bases. Unmatched junction bases numbered 7, after V lost 4 bases and J lost 2 bases. CDR1 is SGHNT, CDR2 YYREEE, per germline (reference sequence). The CDR3 sequence is 16 residues long. In DNA, the CDR3 is TGTGCCAGCAGCCTGGTTCTAGCGGGGGACACAGATACGCAGTATTTT. This translates into CASSLVLAGDTDTQYF. Complete variable domain (other parts from reference TRBV5-4 and TRBJ2-3): ETGVTQSPTHLIKTRGQQVTLRCSSQSGHNTVSWYQQALGQGPQFIFQYYREEENGRGNFPPRFSGLQFPNYSSELNVNALELDDSALYLCASSLVLAGDTDTQYFGPGTRLTVL.

This clonotype was counted at least ten times. The chain recombines TRBV20-1 with TRBJ1-5; TRBD1 agrees at 8 bases. The CDR3 sequence is 13 residues long. The germline CDR1 and CDR2 sequences are DFQATT and SNEGSKA (reference sequence). After removal of 6 bases from V and 6 bases from J, the junction contained 7 bases not matched to a gene. Here the CDR3 reads CSAKTGAGQPQHF. Written as DNA, the CDR3 is TGCAGTGCCAAGACAGGGGCGGGTCAGCCCCAGCATTTT.